These 16 T cell receptor beta chains were sequenced from one sample in a study of T cell responses to AZD1222 COVID-19 vaccine. Sequencing was performed with immunoSEQ multiplex PCR; in TCRdb, only in-frame clones are kept and a portion is missing. This sample yields some 150,000 clones, of which 85% to 90% are seen a single time; 5.5% belongs to the top ten. Sequencing was performed on peripheral blood, taken on day 0 of MenACWY control vaccination. These receptors were collected from an adult in good health.

The chain uses TRBV21-1 and TRBJ1-1; the table's TRBD1 call for D was not verified on the DNA. TRBV21-1 is a documented pseudogene. This CDR3 has 11 amino acids. The CDR3 region is CASLRTAEAFF. As DNA, the CDR3 is TGTGCCAGCCTACGGACAGCAGAAGCTTTCTTT.

The chain joins TRBV5-1 to TRBJ1-5, with no clear D. Looked up from germline, CDR1 is SGHRS and CDR2 is YFSETQ. The CDR3 is 13 amino acids. V was cut by 1 base and J by 6 bases, with 8 bases left in between. The CDR3 DNA sequence: TGCGCCAGCAGCTTGATGCCTGGTCAGCCCCAGCATTTT. As protein: CASSLMPGQPQHF.

This sequence joins TRBV6-5 and TRBJ2-5; maybe TRBD2 (6 bases). CDR3 length equals 15 residues. Per the germline V gene, CDR1 is MNHEY and CDR2 is SVGAGI. Trimming removed 0 bases at V and 4 bases at J, with 12 bases between. CDR3 sequence (DNA): TGTGCCAGCAGTTACTCGGGGGGAGATCGAGAGACCCAGTACTTC. Translated, it gives CASSYSGGDRETQYF.

This sequence joins TRBV2 and TRBJ1-1, with a tentative D call TRBD1 (6 bases). This CDR3 has 14 residues. The germline gives CDR1 SNHLY, CDR2 FYNNEI. V shed 10 bases and J shed 4 bases, with 19 bases lying between them. The CDR3 DNA follows: TGTGCCACCCACAGGGACCTAGGGGGCACTGAAGCTTTCTTT. This sequence encodes CATHRDLGGTEAFF.

This clone was observed once. The V gene is TRBV18, the J gene TRBJ2-7, with D possibly being TRBD1 (6 bases). V lost 3 bases and J lost 3, with 12 bases in between. CDR3 size: 14 residues. Germline-derived CDR1 and CDR2 are KGHSH and LQKENI. CDR3 nucleotides: TGTGCCAGCTCACCGTTCCGGGACAACTACGAGCAGTACGTC. It yields the protein CASSPFRDNYEQYV.

The CDR3, as DNA: TGTGCCAGCAGCTTATTAACGGAGACCCAGTACTTC. It codes for CASSLLTETQYF. This chain connects TRBV11-2 to TRBJ2-5; D is ambiguous. The CDR3 spans 12 residues. Germline lookup yields CDR1 SGHAT and CDR2 FQNNGV. Trimming left V 2 bases short and J 5 bases short, with 6 bases between.

The rearrangement links TRBV5-1 to TRBJ2-1; D unresolved. CDR3 length: 11 residues. Looked up from germline, CDR1 is SGHRS and CDR2 is YFSETQ. V lost 2 bases to trimming and J lost 10 bases, with 7 bases between them. The CDR3 DNA reads as TGCGCCAGCAGCTTAGGCGCCGAGCAGTTCTTC. This codes for CASSLGAEQFF.

J is TRBJ1-4 and V is TRBV9; D is unclear. Germline CDR1 and CDR2: SGDLS and YYNGEE. The V and J ends lost 0 bases and 7 bases respectively, with 19 bases between them. The CDR3 consists of 17 residues. The CDR3 here is CASSVVDSTLGGEKLFF. The CDR3 region has the DNA TGTGCCAGCAGCGTAGTCGACTCCACCTTGGGTGGTGAAAAACTGTTTTTT.

The CDR3 bases are TGTGCCAGCAGTAACGACAGCGACTTTTGGGGTTCACCCCTCCACTTT. It codes for CASSNDSDFWGSPLHF. The rearrangement joins TRBV2 to TRBJ1-6, with D possibly TRBD1 on 5 matching bases. The CDR3 covers 16 residues. Germline CDR1 SNHLY, CDR2 FYNNEI. The V gene lost 5 bases and the J gene lost 9 bases, with 20 bases spanning the gap.

The chain recombines TRBV11-1 with TRBJ1-2; a weak D match, TRBD1 (5 bases). CDR1 SGHAT and CDR2 FQDESV come from the germline V gene (reference sequence). This CDR3 spans 13 amino acids. V was cut by 2 bases and J by 8 bases, with 12 bases left in between. CDR3 coding DNA: TGTGCCAGCAGCTTATCAGGGACGCAAGGCTACACCTTC. As protein: CASSLSGTQGYTF.

The chain employs TRBV28 and TRBJ2-7; D is ambiguous. Germline V gene sequence: CDR1 MDHEN, CDR2 SYDVKM. CDR3 length: 15 amino acids. V lost 5 bases to trimming and J lost 7 bases, with 21 bases between them. The CDR3 is CASSLDPALQGEQYV. The CDR3 DNA follows: TGTGCCAGCAGTCTAGATCCGGCCCTCCAAGGGGAGCAGTACGTC.

The chain joins TRBV7-9 to TRBJ2-2; D unresolved. Trimming cost V 3 bases and J 0 bases, with 8 bases left between them. From germline, CDR1 is SEHNR and CDR2 FQNEAQ (reference sequence). This CDR3 spans 15 amino acids. As DNA, the CDR3 is TGTGCCAGCAGCTTCCCAGTTACGAACACCGGGGAGCTGTTTTTT. Residues: CASSFPVTNTGELFF.

This chain joins TRBV7-8 and TRBJ1-3, with 8 bases fitting TRBD1. This CDR3 comprises 14 residues. V was pared by 6 bases and J by 7 bases, with 8 bases of the junction left unmatched. CDR1 is SGHVS and CDR2 is FQNEAQ in the germline V gene. The CDR3 DNA sequence: TGTGCCAGCAGTAACAGGGGGGTGCGTAACACCATATATTTT. Its protein product is CASSNRGVRNTIYF.

The table lists this clone with a count of one. V is TRBV11-1 and J is TRBJ2-7; tentatively, D is TRBD2 (6 bases). Germline V lookup: CDR1 SGHAT, CDR2 FQDESV (reference sequence). Trimming took 2 bases from V and 1 from J, leaving 12 bases between them. The CDR3 runs 15 residues. The CDR3 nucleotides are TGTGCCAGCAGCTTATTTGCGGGACGATCCTACGAGCAGTACTTC. This encodes CASSLFAGRSYEQYF.

This chain uses TRBV12-5 with TRBJ2-6; D could derive from TRBD1 or TRBD2 (6 bases each). The length of the CDR3 is 18 residues. Germline assignment: CDR1 LGHNT and CDR2 FRNRAP. Trimming removed 4 bases at V and 5 bases at J, with 21 bases between. CDR3: CASGSGAGNRLRANVLTF. As DNA, the CDR3 is TGTGCTAGTGGTTCGGGGGCGGGGAACCGGCTTAGGGCCAACGTCCTGACTTTC.

V and J are TRBV5-1 and TRBJ1-2; D is perhaps TRBD1 (5 bases). This CDR3 is 16 amino acids long. Germline CDR1 reads SGHRS; CDR2 reads YFSETQ. The V end lost 5 bases, the J end lost 5 bases, and 22 bases lay between the germline ends. The CDR3, as DNA: TGCGCCAGCAGTTACGGGATCGGGACGACCCTTTATGGCTACACCTTC. Amino acids: CASSYGIGTTLYGYTF. Looking up the rest from reference TRBV5-1 and TRBJ1-2 gives the full variable domain: KAGVTQTPRYLIKTRGQQVTLSCSPISGHRSVSWYQQTPGQGLQFLFEYFSETQRNKGNFPGRFSGRQFSNSRSEMNVSTLELGDSALYLCASSYGIGTTLYGYTFGSGTRLTVV.